One and the same sample provided the 17 T cell receptor beta chains below, sequenced in a study of blood T cell repertoires in COVID-19. Measured with immunoSEQ multiplex PCR; TCRdb has only the in-frame clones, and not every one. The profile shows 160,000 or so clones, more than 65% of them singletons. The sample was peripheral blood. The receptors derive from a woman of 80 years or more with acute or convalescent COVID-19.

CDR3 in DNA: TGCAGCGCCCACCCCAATAGCGGGGCTCAAGAGACCCAGTACTTC. It codes for CSAHPNSGAQETQYF. The V call is TRBV29-1, the J call TRBJ2-5, with 8 nucleotides matching TRBD2. Germline assignment: CDR1 SQVTM and CDR2 ANQGSEA. The CDR3 runs 15 residues. J was trimmed by 2 bases and V by 7 bases; bases with no gene match: 12.

The chain employs TRBV13 and TRBJ2-3; the D is unclear. The CDR3 covers 14 residues. The germline V and J ends were trimmed by 6 bases and 1 base, with 11 bases remaining between them. The germline gives CDR1 PRHDT, CDR2 FYEKMQ (reference sequence). CDR3 protein: CASSRKGGTDTQYF. In DNA form, the CDR3 reads TGTGCCAGCAGTCGAAAAGGAGGCACAGATACGCAGTATTTT.

This chain links TRBV3-1 (or the pseudogene TRBV3-2) with TRBJ2-7; TRBD1 might be the D (5 bases). CDR3 length: 15 residues. Trimming pared 4 bases from V and 0 bases from J, leaving 13 bases between. Germline CDR1 LGHDT, CDR2 YNNKEL (reference sequence). CDR3 region: CASSLTSTASYEQYF. As DNA, the CDR3 is TGTGCCAGCAGCCTTACGTCGACAGCCTCCTACGAGCAGTACTTC.

The chain couples TRBV19 to TRBJ2-7; TRBD1 might be the D (6 bases). V shed 3 bases and J shed 2 bases, with 8 bases lying between them. The V gene's germline CDR1 is LNHDA and CDR2 SQIVND (reference sequence). This CDR3 contains 13 residues. The CDR3, as DNA: TGTGCCAGTAGTATGGACAGCGCCTACGAGCAGTACTTC. Translated, it gives CASSMDSAYEQYF.

The gene calls are TRBV19 and TRBJ1-5, with a tentative D call TRBD1 (5 bases). This CDR3 comprises 14 residues. Germline V gene lookup returns CDR1 LNHDA and CDR2 SQIVND (reference sequence). V shed 3 bases and J shed 4 bases, with 10 bases lying between them. The CDR3: CASSILTVNQPQHF. In DNA form, the CDR3 reads TGTGCCAGTAGTATTTTGACAGTTAATCAGCCCCAGCATTTT.

The gene calls are TRBV19 and TRBJ2-1, with D possibly being TRBD2 (6 bases). The germline V and J ends were trimmed by 7 bases and 7 bases, with 23 bases remaining between them. CDR1 and CDR2 (germline): LNHDA, SQIVND (reference sequence). The CDR3 loop spans 16 amino acids. CDR3 in DNA: TGTGCCAGTAACGGAGATCGGACTACCTTGGGGAATGAGCAGTTCTTC. Its translation is CASNGDRTTLGNEQFF.

The chain is built from TRBV2 and TRBJ1-1, with TRBD1 identical over 7 bases. This CDR3 has 14 amino acids. In germline, CDR1 is SNHLY, CDR2 FYNNEI. Unmatched junction bases numbered 3, after V lost 4 bases and J lost 1 base. CDR3 loop: CASSGQGTNTEAFF. The DNA for the CDR3 is TGTGCCAGCAGTGGACAGGGTACGAACACTGAAGCTTTCTTT. Drawing the rest from reference TRBV2 and TRBJ1-1, the complete variable domain is EPEVTQTPSHQVTQMGQEVILRCVPISNHLYFYWYRQILGQKVEFLVSFYNNEISEKSEIFDDQFSVERPDGSNFTLKIRSTKLEDSAMYFCASSGQGTNTEAFFGQGTRLTVV.

The chain employs TRBV7-9 and TRBJ2-7, with TRBD1 matching 7 bases. V gave up 10 bases and J gave up 5 bases; unmatched junction bases: 11. This CDR3 region has 13 residues. Germline V CDR1 and CDR2: SEHNR, FQNEAQ (reference sequence). The CDR3 reads CAISSGGFNEQYF. In DNA form, the CDR3 reads TGTGCCATCTCCTCAGGGGGTTTTAACGAGCAGTACTTC.

The rearrangement uses TRBV6-5 and TRBJ2-5; maybe TRBD2 (5 bases). Trimming cost V 6 bases and J 5 bases, with 13 bases left between them. CDR3 length: 13 amino acids. Germline CDR1 and CDR2: MNHEY and SVGAGI. As DNA, the CDR3 is TGTGCCAGCAGCCCAAACCTAGCCGAGACCCAGTACTTC. Protein sequence: CASSPNLAETQYF.

The V call is TRBV12-2, the J call TRBJ2-1; the tabulated D call, TRBD2, remains unverified against the DNA. TRBV12-2 counts as a pseudogene. CDR3 size: 10 residues. Written as DNA, the CDR3 is TGTGCAAGTCGCGTGAGCCACCAGTTCTTC. Translated, it gives CASRVSHQFF.

This sequence joins TRBV5-4 and TRBJ1-6, with D possibly matching TRBD1 (5 bases). The CDR3 totals 15 residues. CDR1 SGHNT and CDR2 YYREEE come from the germline V gene (reference sequence). V was shortened by 5 bases and J by 5 bases, with 14 bases between the two germline ends. CDR3 in amino acids: CASSPAGTHNSPLHF. CDR3 sequence (DNA): TGTGCCAGCAGTCCGGCGGGGACCCATAATTCACCCCTCCACTTT.

This chain uses TRBV21-1 with TRBJ2-7; the table gives TRBD2 as D, unverified against the DNA. TRBV21-1 is an annotated pseudogene. CDR3 length equals 10 residues. The CDR3 reads CASTRDEQYF. For the CDR3, the DNA is TGTGCCAGCACCCGGGACGAGCAGTACTTC.

CDR3 nucleotides: TGTGCCAGCAGACCCCAGGGTTACTCTGGCTACACCTTC. As protein: CASRPQGYSGYTF. The rearrangement uses TRBV6-6 and TRBJ1-2; D perhaps matches TRBD1 (5 bases). V gave up 6 bases and J gave up 7 bases, with 15 bases separating them. There are 13 residues in the CDR3. Looked up from germline, CDR1 is MNHNY and CDR2 is SVGAGI (reference sequence).

The rearrangement links TRBV27 to TRBJ1-5, with no clear D. V was shortened by 2 bases and J by 1 base, with 9 bases between the two germline ends. The CDR3 loop spans 15 amino acids. Germline V gene sequence: CDR1 MNHEY, CDR2 SMNVEV (reference sequence). CDR3: CASSLRFGSNQPQHF. The CDR3 DNA is TGTGCCAGCAGTTTACGATTCGGGAGCAATCAGCCCCAGCATTTT.

This chain joins TRBV2 and TRBJ2-7, with D possibly being TRBD1 (6 bases). Trimming removed 4 bases from V and 5 bases from J, with 15 bases in between. The V gene's germline CDR1 is SNHLY and CDR2 FYNNEI. This CDR3 contains 14 residues. Here the CDR3 DNA reads TGTGCCAGCAGTGCCAGAACTCAGGGGCACGAGCAGTACTTC. Amino acids: CASSARTQGHEQYF.

The genes are TRBV30 and TRBJ2-5, with 10 bases matching TRBD2. This CDR3 contains 14 residues. J gave up 1 base and V 4 bases, and 3 bases lay outside the gene matches. The V gene's germline CDR1 is GTSNPN and CDR2 SVGIG (reference sequence). CDR3: CAWNSGRTQETQYF. For the CDR3, the DNA is TGTGCCTGGAATAGCGGGAGGACCCAAGAGACCCAGTACTTC.

This clone was counted only a few times. The chain carries TRBV6-5 and TRBJ2-7; the match to TRBD2 covers 11 bases. Germline CDR1 and CDR2: MNHEY and SVGAGI. This CDR3 contains 16 residues. Trimming cost V 0 bases and J 6 bases; bases outside gene matches: 7. The chain's CDR3 is CASSYSGLAGGGEQYF. The CDR3 coding sequence is TGTGCCAGCAGTTACTCGGGGCTAGCGGGAGGAGGCGAGCAGTACTTC.